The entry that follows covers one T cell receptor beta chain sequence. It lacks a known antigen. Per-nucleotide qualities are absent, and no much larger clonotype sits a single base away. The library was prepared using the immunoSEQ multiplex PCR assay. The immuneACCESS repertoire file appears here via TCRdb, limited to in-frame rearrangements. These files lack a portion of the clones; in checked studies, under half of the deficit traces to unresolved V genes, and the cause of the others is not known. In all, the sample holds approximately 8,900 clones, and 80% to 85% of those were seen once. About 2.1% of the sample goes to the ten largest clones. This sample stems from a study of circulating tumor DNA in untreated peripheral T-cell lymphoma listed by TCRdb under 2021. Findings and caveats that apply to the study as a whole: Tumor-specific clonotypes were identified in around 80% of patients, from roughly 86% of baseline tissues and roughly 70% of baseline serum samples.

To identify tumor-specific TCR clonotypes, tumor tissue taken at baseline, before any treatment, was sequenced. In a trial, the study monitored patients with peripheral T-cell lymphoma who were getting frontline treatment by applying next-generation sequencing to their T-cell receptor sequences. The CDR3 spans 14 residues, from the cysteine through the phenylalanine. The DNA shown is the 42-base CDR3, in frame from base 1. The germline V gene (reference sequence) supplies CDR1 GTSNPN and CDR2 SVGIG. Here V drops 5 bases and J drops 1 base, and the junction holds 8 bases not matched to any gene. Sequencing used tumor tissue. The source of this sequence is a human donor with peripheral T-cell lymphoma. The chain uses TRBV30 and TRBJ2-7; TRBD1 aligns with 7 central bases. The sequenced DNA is TGTGCCTGGCAGAACAGGGGCCTTTCCTACGAGCAGTACTTC. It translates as CAWQNRGLSYEQYF.